Shown below are 19 T cell receptor beta chains from a single sample sequenced in a study of T cell repertoires in cytomegalovirus infection. TCRdb redid the calling of the reads with MiXCR, one entry per CDR3 protein. The data show 90,000 to 120,000 distinct CDR3 sequences, about a quarter seen once. The sequencing sample was made of CD8+ T cells from PBMCs. These receptors were taken from a human donor in good health (CMV status not recorded). Some clones in this sample may be carry-over from other donors' samples.

This chain uses TRBV4-1 with TRBJ2-4; D gene uncertain. This CDR3 spans 14 amino acids. The germline gives CDR1 MGHRA, CDR2 YSYEKL. Trimming left V 0 bases short and J 8 bases short, with 11 bases between. CDR3 coding DNA: TGCGCCAGCAGCCAAGATACGGCCCAGGACATTCAGTACTTC. Its protein product is CASSQDTAQDIQYF.

This rearrangement joins TRBV7-6 to TRBJ2-1, with a possible D match to TRBD2 (6 bases). CDR3 length: 15 residues. Per germline, CDR1 SGHVS and CDR2 FNYEAQ. Trimming took 5 bases from V and 6 from J, leaving 17 bases between them. The CDR3 here is CASSPWVGGANEQFF. CDR3 DNA: TGTGCCAGCAGCCCCTGGGTTGGAGGGGCCAATGAGCAGTTCTTC.

Many counts were recorded for this clonotype. This chain connects TRBV7-2 to TRBJ2-7; D might be TRBD1 or TRBD2, each matching 5 bases. The germline gives CDR1 SGHTA, CDR2 FQGNSA. Trimming stripped 0 bases from V and 0 bases from J, with 6 bases between. This CDR3 spans 14 amino acids. The CDR3 protein is CASSLAGTSYEQYF. The CDR3 DNA is TGTGCCAGCAGCTTAGCCGGGACCTCCTACGAGCAGTACTTC.

This clonotype occurred a few times. The V gene is TRBV10-3, the J gene TRBJ1-1; 9 nucleotides match TRBD1. The CDR3 extends over 13 amino acids. Germline CDR1 ENHRY, CDR2 SYGVKD. Losses at the gene ends were 10 bases for V and 4 bases for J; bases not matched to a gene: 7. CDR3 sequence reads: CATWGQGGTEAFF. The DNA for the CDR3 is TGTGCCACATGGGGACAGGGCGGCACTGAAGCTTTCTTT.

This clonotype has just a few counts. This chain joins TRBV7-8 and TRBJ2-7, with D unclear. Germline V gene data show CDR1 as SGHVS and CDR2 as FQNEAQ. The length of the CDR3 is 14 residues. With 5 bases removed from V and 0 bases from J, the gap between germline ends came to 11 bases. The DNA of the CDR3 is TGTGCCAGCAGCCTCCGGGCCTACTCCTACGAGCAGTACTTC. Encoded protein: CASSLRAYSYEQYF.

This clonotype was picked up a small number of times. The chain joins TRBV5-1 to TRBJ2-2; D perhaps matches TRBD2 (5 bases). Germline V gives CDR1 SGHRS, CDR2 YFSETQ. The CDR3 totals 16 residues. V was clipped by 4 bases and J by 3 bases, with 16 bases between them. The CDR3, as DNA: TGCGCCAGCAGCCCGACCGGGAAAGGGTACACCGGGGAGCTGTTTTTT. Its protein is CASSPTGKGYTGELFF.

There are many counts of this clonotype. The J gene is TRBJ1-5, the V gene TRBV12-3 or TRBV12-4; possible D gene TRBD1, 6 bases. Trimming pared 3 bases from V and 2 bases from J, leaving 8 bases between. The CDR3 is 14 residues long. Written as DNA, the CDR3 is TGTGCCAGCAGTTTGGAGGGGGGCAATCAGCCCCAGCATTTT. Translated, it gives CASSLEGGNQPQHF.

There are a few counts of this clonotype. The rearrangement uses TRBV11-2 and TRBJ2-3; tentative D call: TRBD1 (5 bases). CDR1 SGHAT and CDR2 FQNNGV come from the germline V gene. This CDR3 is 15 amino acids long. Trimming removed 10 bases at V and 4 bases at J, with 21 bases between. CDR3 residues: CATLRGSGEADTQYF. The CDR3 coding sequence is TGTGCCACACTTAGGGGCAGTGGAGAGGCAGATACGCAGTATTTT. The full variable domain, with the rest looked up from reference TRBV11-2 and TRBJ2-3, is EAGVAQSPRYKIIEKRQSVAFWCNPISGHATLYWYQQILGQGPKLLIQFQNNGVVDDSQLPKDRFSAERLKGVDSTLKIQPAKLEDSAVYLCATLRGSGEADTQYFGPGTRLTVL.

The genes are TRBV18 and TRBJ2-7, with D unresolved. The length of the CDR3 is 13 residues. V was cut by 3 bases and J by 0 bases, with 6 bases left in between. Germline assignment: CDR1 KGHSH and CDR2 LQKENI. This CDR3 reads CASSPQNSYEQYF. Here the CDR3 DNA reads TGTGCCAGCTCACCGCAGAACTCCTACGAGCAGTACTTC.

This clonotype was detected only a few times. V and J are TRBV29-1 and TRBJ2-3; 11 bases match TRBD1. Trimming cost V 3 bases and J 1 base; bases outside gene matches: 3. Germline V gene sequence: CDR1 SQVTM, CDR2 ANQGSEA. CDR3 size: 15 residues. DNA for the CDR3: TGCAGCGTTGAGCCGGGACAGGGGGGCACAGATACGCAGTATTTT. Protein product: CSVEPGQGGTDTQYF.

The chain joins TRBV7-9 to TRBJ1-4, with TRBD1 as a possible D gene (5 bases). The V end lost 4 bases, the J end lost 8 bases, and 17 bases lay between the germline ends. This CDR3 region has 15 residues. Germline-derived CDR1 and CDR2 are SEHNR and FQNEAQ (reference sequence). In DNA, the CDR3 is TGTGCCAGCAGCTCCAGACAGAGCCTGGAGGAAAAACTGTTTTTT. Encoded protein: CASSSRQSLEEKLFF.

This clonotype was picked up a small number of times. The chain couples TRBV6-2 or TRBV6-3 to TRBJ2-7, with D hard to call. This CDR3 comprises 17 residues. V was shortened by 3 bases and J by 3 bases, with 21 bases between the two germline ends. Germline V lookup: CDR1 MNHEY, CDR2 SVGEGT. CDR3 nucleotide sequence: TGTGCCAGCAGTTATACGGTGCAGAACCAAAGGATCTACGAGCAGTACTTC. It is translated as CASSYTVQNQRIYEQYF.

V gene TRBV9 combines with J gene TRBJ2-2; D might be TRBD2 (7 bases). Germline assignment: CDR1 SGDLS and CDR2 YYNGEE. The CDR3 sequence is 16 residues long. Between the trimmed V and J ends, which lost 3 bases and 0 bases, there was a span of 12 bases. The CDR3 is CASSGGGAANTGELFF. CDR3 nucleotide sequence: TGTGCCAGCAGCGGGGGGGGGGCGGCGAACACCGGGGAGCTGTTTTTT. Based on the CDR3 plus reference TRBV9 and TRBJ2-2, the full variable domain is DSGVTQTPKHLITATGQRVTLRCSPRSGDLSVYWYQQSLDQGLQFLIQYYNGEERAKGNILERFSAQQFPDLHSELNLSSLELGDSALYFCASSGGGAANTGELFFGEGSRLTVL.

This clonotype has a single count. V is TRBV5-6 and J is TRBJ2-1; 8 positions agree with TRBD2. The V gene end was trimmed by 4 bases and the J gene end by 6 bases; junction bases not matched to a gene: 15. The CDR3 has 17 amino acids. Germline lookup yields CDR1 SGHDT and CDR2 YYEEEE. CDR3 sequence reads: CASSPWGLGLDPNEQFF. CDR3 DNA sequence: TGTGCCAGCAGCCCATGGGGTTTGGGACTAGACCCCAATGAGCAGTTCTTC. The full variable domain, rest sourced from reference TRBV5-6 and TRBJ2-1, is DAGVTQSPTHLIKTRGQQVTLRCSPKSGHDTVSWYQQALGQGPQFIFQYYEEEERQRGNFPDRFSGHQFPNYSSELNVNALLLGDSALYLCASSPWGLGLDPNEQFFGPGTRLTVL.

The chain is built from TRBV9 and TRBJ2-7; 7 bases align to TRBD2. Germline lookup yields CDR1 SGDLS and CDR2 YYNGEE. CDR3 length: 14 amino acids. J was trimmed by 4 bases and V by 0 bases; bases with no gene match: 4. DNA for the CDR3: TGTGCCAGCAGCGTAGAAGCGGGGATTTACGAGCAGTACTTC. Its protein is CASSVEAGIYEQYF.

This chain uses TRBV12-5 with TRBJ2-1; 7 bases fit TRBD1. CDR1 LGHNT and CDR2 FRNRAP come from the germline V gene. The V and J ends lost 6 bases and 4 bases, in that order; junction bases with no gene match: 6. CDR3 size: 14 residues. The CDR3: CASGTGEYYNEQFF. The CDR3 DNA reads TGTGCTAGTGGCACAGGGGAGTATTACAATGAGCAGTTCTTC. Supplemented by reference TRBV12-5 and TRBJ2-1, the full variable domain reads DARVTQTPRHKVTEMGQEVTMRCQPILGHNTVFWYRQTMMQGLELLAYFRNRAPLDDSGMPKDRFSAEMPDATLATLKIQPSEPRDSAVYFCASGTGEYYNEQFFGPGTRLTVL.

The count of this clonotype is one. The CDR3 sequence is CASTSGRCETEAFF. CDR3 bases: TGTGCCAGTACCTCGGGGCGGTGTGAGACAGAAGCTTTCTTT. V gene TRBV19 combines with J gene TRBJ1-1, with D possibly being TRBD1 (5 bases). Between the trimmed V and J ends, which lost 7 bases and 8 bases, there was a span of 20 bases. Germline CDR1 LNHDA, CDR2 SQIVND (reference sequence). The CDR3 totals 14 residues.

The chain carries TRBV6-5 and TRBJ1-2, with 7 bases fitting TRBD1. CDR1 is MNHEY and CDR2 is SVGAGI in the germline V gene. The CDR3 length is 16 residues. J lost 8 bases, V lost 0 bases, and 12 bases had no gene match. The CDR3 loop reads CASSYSEGATVTGYTF. The CDR3 nucleotides are TGTGCCAGCAGTTACTCAGAGGGGGCCACCGTAACGGGCTACACCTTC.

The sample holds a few counts of this clonotype. This chain links TRBV7-6 with TRBJ2-7; D is perhaps TRBD2 (6 bases). CDR3 length: 13 residues. Germline assignment: CDR1 SGHVS and CDR2 FNYEAQ. V lost 5 bases to trimming and J lost 7 bases, with 15 bases between them. The CDR3 DNA is TGTGCCAGCAGCCCGCCACCAGGGAGGGAGCAGTACTTC. It translates to CASSPPPGREQYF. Using reference TRBV7-6 and TRBJ2-7 for the parts outside the CDR3, the full variable domain is GAGVSQSPRYKVTKRGQDVALRCDPISGHVSLYWYRQALGQGPEFLTYFNYEAQQDKSGLPNDRFSAERPEGSISTLTIQRTEQRDSAMYRCASSPPPGREQYFGPGTRLTVT.